This is a list of T cell receptor beta chains from one sample in a study of CD8 T cells in ankylosing spondylitis. TCRdb reanalysed the 5' RACE reads using MiXCR and keeps one entry per CDR3 protein. Seen here are more than 100,000 distinct CDR3 sequences, approximately 10% observed once, and the top ten hold around 4.1%. The sample taken for sequencing was blood, either unsorted or a sorted T cell fraction (not recorded which). The receptor source for this set is a female donor with ankylosing spondylitis or in good health (not recorded which). CDR3s include the opening cysteine and the closing phenylalanine or tryptophan. D genes are given only for firm matches. A clone size is listed for some rows: how often the clone was seen (once, few, many), or a class if it is expanded.

D gene	V gene	clone size	J gene	CDR3 DNA	CDR3 protein
-	TRBV28	few	TRBJ1-4	TGTGCCAGCAGCCAGGCCTCCCTGGGACACCGAAATGAAAAACTGTTTTTT	CASSQASLGHRNEKLFF
-	TRBV14	many	TRBJ2-5	TGTGCCAGCAGCCAAGGTCTGGGCGGGATGGAGACCCAGTACTTC	CASSQGLGGMETQYF
-	TRBV24-1	many	TRBJ1-5	TGTGCCACCAGTGACTACATTAGCAATCAGCCCCAGCATTTT	CATSDYISNQPQHF
-	TRBV14	many	TRBJ1-2	TGTGCCAGCAGCCAAGGGACACATAACTATGGCTACACCTTC	CASSQGTHNYGYTF
-	TRBV29-1	many	TRBJ1-3	TGCAGCGTTGCGGGGACCGGATACTCTGGAAACACCATATATTTT	CSVAGTGYSGNTIYF
-	TRBV5-1	many	TRBJ2-1	TGCGCCAGCAGCCCAGGACTCAACCCCAATGAGCAGTTCTTC	CASSPGLNPNEQFF
-	TRBV29-1	many	TRBJ2-1	TGCAGCGTTGACGGCGGACTTTACAATGAGCAGTTCTTC	CSVDGGLYNEQFF
-	TRBV19	once	TRBJ2-5	TGTGCCAGTAGTATCATCAGGGGAGAGACCCAGTACTTC	CASSIIRGETQYF
-	TRBV12-5	many	TRBJ1-2	TGTGCTAGTGGTTTGGTAGGGACCCCGCGAGAAAACTATGGCTACACCTTC	CASGLVGTPRENYGYTF
-	TRBV12-5	few	TRBJ2-3	TGTGCTAGTGGTTTGGTACTTCAATCTGATACGCAGTATTTT	CASGLVLQSDTQYF
-	TRBV7-6	many	TRBJ1-1	TGTGCCAGCAGCCCGTTACCCGGAGGTGAAGCTTTCTTT	CASSPLPGGEAFF
TRBD2	TRBV28	many	TRBJ2-1	TGTGCCAGCACAAGGGGAGGGGCGACCGCCTACAATGAGCAGTTCTTC	CASTRGGATAYNEQFF
TRBD2	TRBV20-1	many	TRBJ2-5	TGCAGTGCCGCCGAGAGCGGGAAAGAGACCCAGTACTTC	CSAAESGKETQYF
-	TRBV5-6	many	TRBJ2-1	TGTGCCAGCAGCTTGGCTCGGTGGGGCGAGCAGTTCTTC	CASSLARWGEQFF
-	TRBV14	many	TRBJ1-4	TGTGCCAGCAGCCACGGGGCGGGGGCTACAAATGAAAAACTGTTTTTT	CASSHGAGATNEKLFF
-	TRBV7-2	few	TRBJ2-5	TGTGCCAGCAGCTTTGGGGCGGGTACTCAAGAGACCCAGTACTTC	CASSFGAGTQETQYF
TRBD2	TRBV19	many	TRBJ2-7	TGTGCCAGTTCCAGCGACACCGGGACTAGTCGAATAGCCTACGAGCAGTACTTC	CASSSDTGTSRIAYEQYF
TRBD1	TRBV6-5	many	TRBJ2-7	TGTGCCAGCAGTTACATCGGGACAGGGGGCTACGAGCAGTACTTC	CASSYIGTGGYEQYF
-	TRBV11-2	many	TRBJ2-1	TGTGCCAGCAGCTTAGATCCGGACTCAGCAAGGGTCGGTGAGCAGTTCTTC	CASSLDPDSARVGEQFF
TRBD1	TRBV5-5	few	TRBJ2-2	TGTGCCAGCCGCACCTATCCGGGACAGGGGGGGACCGGGGAGCTGTTTTTT	CASRTYPGQGGTGELFF
-	TRBV7-9	many	TRBJ1-1	TGTGCCAGCAGCCCCCCCTCACACCCGAAGGCTGAAGCTTTCTTT	CASSPPSHPKAEAFF
-	TRBV4-2	many	TRBJ1-5	TGTGCCAGCAGCCAAGTTGTGGGGATAAGCAATCAGCCCCAGCATTTT	CASSQVVGISNQPQHF
-	TRBV11-3	-	TRBJ2-3	TGTGCCAGCAGCTTTTCCCCCGGAGACACAGATACGCAGTATTTT	CASSFSPGDTDTQYF
TRBD2	TRBV7-9	few	TRBJ2-7	TGTGCCAGCAGCCCACGACTAGCGGGGTCCTCCGAGCAGTACTTC	CASSPRLAGSSEQYF
-	TRBV7-9	few	TRBJ2-1	TGTGCCAGCAGCTTCTCGGGTTCCCTTAATGAGCAGTTCTTC	CASSFSGSLNEQFF
TRBD2	TRBV29-1	-	TRBJ2-2	TGCAGCGTTCCCCGGGGCGGGGGGAGCACCGGGGAGCTGTTTTTT	CSVPRGGGSTGELFF
-	TRBV30	-	TRBJ2-7	TGTGCCTGGAGTAGGGGTAGTCCCTACGAGCAGTACTTC	CAWSRGSPYEQYF
-	TRBV19	many	TRBJ1-3	TGTGCCAGTACCCCCCCCGAGGGCTCTTTCATAGGAGGGGCGAACACCATATATTTT	CASTPPEGSFIGGANTIYF
-	TRBV6-1	many	TRBJ1-1	TGTGCCAGCAGTGGTCGAGCTTCACGGGAAGCTTTCTTT	CASSGRASREAFF
TRBD2	TRBV20-1	-	TRBJ2-1	TGCAGCGCCGGGAGGGGCAATGAGCAGTTCTTC	CSAGRGNEQFF
-	TRBV5-1	many	TRBJ1-4	TGCGCCAGCAGACCATTAACCGGGACGGAGAATGAAAAACTGTTTTTT	CASRPLTGTENEKLFF
-	TRBV6-4	many	TRBJ1-2	TGTGCCAGCAGTCCAGGGCCGGACTATGGCTACACCTTC	CASSPGPDYGYTF
-	TRBV5-6	few	TRBJ2-3	TGTGCCAGTTCCGAATCGGGACGGGCGGGGACAGATACGCAGTATTTT	CASSESGRAGTDTQYF
-	TRBV29-1	many	TRBJ2-1	TGCAGCGTCGCCCGGGACCCAACCTACAATGAGCAGTTCTTC	CSVARDPTYNEQFF
TRBD2	TRBV15	-	TRBJ2-1	TGTGCCACCAGCTTGACTAGCAGACACTACAATGAGCAGTTCTTC	CATSLTSRHYNEQFF
-	TRBV5-6	many	TRBJ2-7	TGTGCCAGCAGCGGGGGCCCGGCGGGGTACGAGCAGTACTTC	CASSGGPAGYEQYF
TRBD1	TRBV28	many	TRBJ1-6	TGTGCCAGCAGCCGTCACAGGGGGCAAAATTCACCCCTCCACTTT	CASSRHRGQNSPLHF
-	TRBV29-1	many	TRBJ2-2	TGCAGCGTTAATGTCGCACAGGGTGGGGCCGGGGAGCTGTTTTTT	CSVNVAQGGAGELFF
-	TRBV5-1	-	TRBJ2-7	TGCGCCAGCAGCTTGGGGGCTCCCACCGGGACACATTGGAAATACGAGCAGTACTTC	CASSLGAPTGTHWKYEQYF
-	TRBV11-3	many	TRBJ1-3	TGTGCCAGCAGCTTAGTTGGCGGTTCCACCATATATTTT	CASSLVGGSTIYF